The TCR beta chain described here comes from a study of blood T cell repertoires in COVID-19. The wider study: PBMCs, B-cell-depleted T cells, or T cells were the source of the cDNA or gDNA that made up the material.

As handled by the study authors: Reference gene primers were amplified, and this amplification served to estimate nucleated cell counts. TCRdb's copy holds only in-frame clones and misses some; the assay was immunoSEQ multiplex PCR. V, J and clone size are those of that table, while D and trimming were read from the DNA. The data show roughly 140,000 clones, 65% to 90% seen once. This CDR3 region has 16 residues. Germline V gives CDR1 MGHRA, CDR2 YSYEKL. Trimming cost V 0 bases and J 1 base, with 12 bases left between them. The V call is TRBV4-1, the J call TRBJ1-1; D is unresolved. The TCR was taken from an older man with acute or convalescent COVID-19. Sample: peripheral blood. The CDR3 loop reads CASSQDMWEPNTEAFF. CDR3 DNA: TGCGCCAGCAGCCAAGACATGTGGGAGCCGAACACTGAAGCTTTCTTT.